One sample yielded the 16 T cell receptor beta chains listed below, sequenced in a study of PD-L1 blockade in urothelial cancer. Assay used: immunoSEQ multiplex PCR; TCRdb lists only in-frame clones, some missing. The sample yields around 100,000 clones, roughly 91% seen once. Time point of the sample: pretreatment peripheral blood. The sequenced sample was PBMCs, obtained around atezolizumab (anti-PD-L1) treatment. The receptors here all came from a man in his fifties or sixties with urothelial cancer.

The CDR3 nucleotides read TGCGCCAGCAGCTTCACAGGGAATGAAAAACTGTTTTTT. Translated, it gives CASSFTGNEKLFF. The chain couples TRBV5-1 to TRBJ1-4, with a possible D match to TRBD1 (6 bases). Trimming removed 2 bases at V and 5 bases at J, with 7 bases between. The CDR3 covers 13 residues. The V gene's germline CDR1 is SGHRS and CDR2 YFSETQ.

The chain joins TRBV19 to TRBJ1-1; 8 bases agree with TRBD1. Germline loops: CDR1 LNHDA, CDR2 SQIVND (reference sequence). Germline trimming cut 7 bases from V and 5 bases from J; bases unmatched to any gene: 12. This CDR3 has 15 amino acids. This CDR3 reads CASTLYGQGATEAFF. Written as DNA, the CDR3 is TGTGCCAGTACGTTGTATGGGCAGGGGGCTACTGAAGCTTTCTTT. Variable domain in full (rest from reference TRBV19 and TRBJ1-1): DGGITQSPKYLFRKEGQNVTLSCEQNLNHDAMYWYRQDPGQGLRLIYYSQIVNDFQKGDIAEGYSVSREKKESFPLTVTSAQKNPTAFYLCASTLYGQGATEAFFGQGTRLTVV.

The rearrangement uses TRBV9 and TRBJ1-3; D not certain. The CDR3 is 14 amino acids. Germline-derived CDR1 and CDR2 are SGDLS and YYNGEE. V was clipped by 1 base and J by 6 bases, with 11 bases between them. CDR3 residues: CASSVSERTNTIYF. The CDR3 coding sequence is TGTGCCAGCAGCGTAAGCGAGAGAACAAACACCATATATTTT.

This sequence joins TRBV11-2 and TRBJ2-1, with TRBD2 identical over 11 bases. The J segment lost 2 bases and the V segment lost 5 bases, leaving 8 bases of the junction unmatched. The CDR3 extends over 17 amino acids. Germline values: CDR1 SGHAT, CDR2 FQNNGV. DNA of the CDR3: TGTGCCAGCAGCCCGGCCGTAGCGGGGGGGACCTACAATGAGCAGTTCTTC. Translation gives CASSPAVAGGTYNEQFF.

V is TRBV28 and J is TRBJ2-2, with a possible D match to TRBD2 (6 bases). Per germline, CDR1 MDHEN and CDR2 SYDVKM. V dropped 6 bases and J dropped 5 bases, with 16 bases sitting between them. This CDR3 contains 15 residues. CDR3 sequence reads: CASSLGGAGTGELFF. CDR3 DNA: TGTGCCAGCAGCCTTGGAGGGGCGGGAACCGGGGAGCTGTTTTTT.

The chain links TRBV19 to TRBJ1-5; TRBD1 matches 9 bases. Trimming cost V 6 bases and J 0 bases; bases outside gene matches: 9. Germline CDR1 and CDR2: LNHDA and SQIVND (reference sequence). This CDR3 has 17 residues. Written as DNA, the CDR3 is TGTGCCAGTAGGGGGGACAGGGTGATTCGTAGCAATCAGCCCCAGCATTTT. Protein product: CASRGDRVIRSNQPQHF. The full variable domain, completed using reference TRBV19 and TRBJ1-5, is DGGITQSPKYLFRKEGQNVTLSCEQNLNHDAMYWYRQDPGQGLRLIYYSQIVNDFQKGDIAEGYSVSREKKESFPLTVTSAQKNPTAFYLCASRGDRVIRSNQPQHFGDGTRLSIL.

This clone was found a few times. The chain links TRBV7-2 to TRBJ2-2; possibly TRBD2 for D (6 bases). From germline, CDR1 is SGHTA and CDR2 FQGNSA. The CDR3 loop spans 15 amino acids. V lost 5 bases and J 3 bases, leaving 13 bases between the germline ends. The CDR3, as DNA: TGTGCCAGCAGCCCCCGCGGGGTGTACACCGGGGAGCTGTTTTTT. Translating gives CASSPRGVYTGELFF.

This sequence joins TRBV27 and TRBJ1-4; D call uncertain. With 1 base removed from V and 0 bases from J, the gap between germline ends came to 6 bases. CDR3 size: 15 residues. Germline values: CDR1 MNHEY, CDR2 SMNVEV (reference sequence). CDR3 loop: CASSLYPATNEKLFF. The CDR3 nucleotides are TGTGCCAGCAGTTTATATCCGGCAACTAATGAAAAACTGTTTTTT.

This clone was seen once. V gene TRBV27 combines with J gene TRBJ2-7; 7 bases agree with TRBD1. V shed 5 bases and J 2 bases; nucleotides not matched to a gene: 9. This CDR3 is 15 amino acids long. Germline CDR1 MNHEY, CDR2 SMNVEV (reference sequence). The CDR3 region has the DNA TGTGCCAGCAGTCCCCAGGGGGTAGGTCCCTACGAGCAGTACTTC. The encoded protein is CASSPQGVGPYEQYF.

The V gene is TRBV5-1, the J gene TRBJ2-4; D perhaps matches TRBD2 (6 bases). V lost 4 bases, J lost 5 bases, and 25 bases lay in between. The CDR3 sequence is 18 residues long. Germline CDR1 and CDR2: SGHRS and YFSETQ. CDR3 nucleotides: TGCGCCAGCAGCGAGGGACTTTTTACAGGCCCGTGGGAAAACATTCAGTACTTC. Protein sequence: CASSEGLFTGPWENIQYF.

The chain carries TRBV10-3 and TRBJ2-3; 11 bases are shared with TRBD2. The CDR3 length is 18 residues. The trim removed 2 bases at V and 1 base at J, leaving 8 bases unmatched. Germline V CDR1 and CDR2: ENHRY, SYGVKD. CDR3 sequence: CAISEPSGLAEGTDTQYF. The CDR3 DNA reads TGTGCCATCAGTGAGCCCTCGGGACTAGCGGAGGGCACAGATACGCAGTATTTT.

The chain uses TRBV13 and TRBJ1-2; TRBD1 agrees at 12 bases. CDR1 PRHDT and CDR2 FYEKMQ come from the germline V gene (reference sequence). This CDR3 has 15 amino acids. V lost 3 bases and J lost 4; bases outside the gene matches: 3. The CDR3 region is CASSFGTGGGYGYTF. CDR3 DNA: TGTGCCAGCAGCTTCGGGACAGGGGGCGGCTATGGCTACACCTTC.

This clone appeared a few times. This rearrangement joins TRBV5-4 to TRBJ1-5; TRBD1 agrees at 9 bases. Germline CDR1 and CDR2: SGHNT and YYREEE (reference sequence). The CDR3 is 14 residues long. The V and J ends lost 4 bases and 8 bases, in that order; junction bases with no gene match: 7. The CDR3 coding sequence is TGTGCCAGCAGCGACGGAGGACAGGGGAAGCCCCAGCATTTT. Translating it yields CASSDGGQGKPQHF. The variable domain in full, completed from reference TRBV5-4 and TRBJ1-5, reads ETGVTQSPTHLIKTRGQQVTLRCSSQSGHNTVSWYQQALGQGPQFIFQYYREEENGRGNFPPRFSGLQFPNYSSELNVNALELDDSALYLCASSDGGQGKPQHFGDGTRLSIL.

This clone has at least ten counts. The chain employs TRBV7-9 and TRBJ2-2; possibly TRBD1 for D (6 bases). The V end was cut by 4 bases, the J end by 2 bases, with 11 bases between. CDR3 length: 15 residues. The germline V gene encodes CDR1 SEHNR and CDR2 FQNEAQ (reference sequence). The CDR3 DNA follows: TGTGCCAGCAGCTCCTTGGGGGCCAACACCGGGGAGCTGTTTTTT. Translation: CASSSLGANTGELFF.

The chain combines TRBV18 with TRBJ1-2; no reliable D call. The germline CDR1 and CDR2 sequences are KGHSH and LQKENI. The CDR3 runs to 14 residues. Trimming stripped 3 bases from V and 4 bases from J, with 12 bases between. The CDR3 region is CASSPSGEVYGYTF. The CDR3 DNA is TGTGCCAGCTCACCTTCCGGGGAGGTCTATGGCTACACCTTC. Using reference TRBV18 and TRBJ1-2 for the parts outside the CDR3, the full variable domain is NAGVMQNPRHLVRRRGQEARLRCSPMKGHSHVYWYRQLPEEGLKFMVYLQKENIIDESGMPKERFSAEFPKEGPSILRIQQVVRGDSAAYFCASSPSGEVYGYTFGSGTRLTVV.

The V call is TRBV5-5, the J call TRBJ1-1; D remains unclear. The V end was cut by 2 bases, the J end by 5 bases, with 13 bases between. The length of the CDR3 is 14 residues. CDR1 is SGHKS and CDR2 is YYEKEE in the germline V gene (reference sequence). The CDR3 here is CASSFLYPGTEAFF. In nucleotides, the CDR3 is TGTGCCAGCAGCTTTCTGTACCCGGGGACTGAAGCTTTCTTT.